Sequencing of this T cell receptor beta chain was carried out in a study of control samples from healthy donors and cancer patients. Libraries were prepared by immunoSEQ multiplex PCR; TCRdb keeps only in-frame clonotypes and omits some of them. The top ten hold more than 6% of the sample, which has a few hundred thousand clones, about nine tenths seen once. V lost 3 bases and J lost 7, with 6 bases in between. This CDR3 has 11 amino acids. Germline lookup yields CDR1 MNHNS and CDR2 SASEGT. The clonotype was recovered from a man aged 35 to 55 with head and neck cancer. V and J are TRBV6-1 and TRBJ1-1; D remains unclear. The specimen sequenced was PBMCs. The CDR3 spells CASSEVREAFF. The CDR3 DNA reads as TGTGCCAGCAGTGAGGTCCGTGAAGCTTTCTTT.